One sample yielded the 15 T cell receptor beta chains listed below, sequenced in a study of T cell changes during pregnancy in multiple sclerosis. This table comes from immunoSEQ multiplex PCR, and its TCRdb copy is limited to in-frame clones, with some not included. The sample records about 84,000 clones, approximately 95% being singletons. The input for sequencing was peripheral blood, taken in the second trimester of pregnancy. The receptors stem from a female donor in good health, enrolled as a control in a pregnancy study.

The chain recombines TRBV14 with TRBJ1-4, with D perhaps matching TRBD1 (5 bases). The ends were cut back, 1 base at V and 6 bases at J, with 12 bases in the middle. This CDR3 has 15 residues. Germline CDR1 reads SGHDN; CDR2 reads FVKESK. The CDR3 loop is CASSQVGGLYEKLFF. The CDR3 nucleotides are TGTGCCAGCAGCCAAGTTGGGGGACTATATGAAAAACTGTTTTTT.

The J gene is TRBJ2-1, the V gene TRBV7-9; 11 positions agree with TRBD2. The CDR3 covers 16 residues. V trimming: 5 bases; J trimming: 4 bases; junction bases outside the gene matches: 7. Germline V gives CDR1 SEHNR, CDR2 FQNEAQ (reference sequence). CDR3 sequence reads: CASSPRGTSGYNEQFF. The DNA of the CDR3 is TGTGCCAGCAGCCCTAGGGGGACTAGCGGATACAATGAGCAGTTCTTC.

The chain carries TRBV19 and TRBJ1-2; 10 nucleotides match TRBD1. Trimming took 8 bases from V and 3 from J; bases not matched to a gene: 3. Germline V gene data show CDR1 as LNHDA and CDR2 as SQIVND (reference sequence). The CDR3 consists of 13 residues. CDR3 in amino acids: CASDGQGDYGYTF. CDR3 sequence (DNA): TGTGCCAGTGACGGACAGGGGGACTATGGCTACACCTTC.

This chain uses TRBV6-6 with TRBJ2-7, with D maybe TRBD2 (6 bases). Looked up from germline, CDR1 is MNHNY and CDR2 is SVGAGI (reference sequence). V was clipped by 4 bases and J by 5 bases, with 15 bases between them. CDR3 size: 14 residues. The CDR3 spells CASSWRGPGDEQYF. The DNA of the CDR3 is TGTGCCAGCAGTTGGCGGGGCCCCGGAGACGAGCAGTACTTC.

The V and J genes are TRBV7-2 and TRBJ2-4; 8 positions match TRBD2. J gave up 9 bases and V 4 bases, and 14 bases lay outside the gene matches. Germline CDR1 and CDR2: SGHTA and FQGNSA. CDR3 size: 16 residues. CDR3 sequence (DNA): TGTGCCAGCAGCTCAGAGGGACTAGGGCGAGGTCGCATTCAGTACTTC. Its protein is CASSSEGLGRGRIQYF.

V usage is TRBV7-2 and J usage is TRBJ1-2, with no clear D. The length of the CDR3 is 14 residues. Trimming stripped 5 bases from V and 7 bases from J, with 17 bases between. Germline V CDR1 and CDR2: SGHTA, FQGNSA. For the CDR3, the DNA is TGTGCCAGCAGCCCGACGAGAGGGAACCTTGGCTACACCTTC. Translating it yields CASSPTRGNLGYTF.

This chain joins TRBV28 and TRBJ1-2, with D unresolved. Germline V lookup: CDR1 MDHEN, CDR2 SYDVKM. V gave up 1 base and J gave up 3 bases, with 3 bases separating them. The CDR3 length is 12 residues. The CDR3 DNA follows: TGTGCCAGCAGTTTATCAGACTATGGCTACACCTTC. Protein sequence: CASSLSDYGYTF.

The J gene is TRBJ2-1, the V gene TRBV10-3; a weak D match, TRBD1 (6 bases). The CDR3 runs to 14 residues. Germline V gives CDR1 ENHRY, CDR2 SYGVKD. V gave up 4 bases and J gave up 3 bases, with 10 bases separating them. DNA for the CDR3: TGTGCCATCAGTGTTATAGGGGGCTACAATGAGCAGTTCTTC. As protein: CAISVIGGYNEQFF.

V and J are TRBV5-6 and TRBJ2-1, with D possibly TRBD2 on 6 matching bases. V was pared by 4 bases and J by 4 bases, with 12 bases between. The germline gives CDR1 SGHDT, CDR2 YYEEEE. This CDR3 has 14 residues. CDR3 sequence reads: CASSPGDFYNEQFF. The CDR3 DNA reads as TGTGCCAGCAGCCCTGGGGACTTTTACAATGAGCAGTTCTTC.

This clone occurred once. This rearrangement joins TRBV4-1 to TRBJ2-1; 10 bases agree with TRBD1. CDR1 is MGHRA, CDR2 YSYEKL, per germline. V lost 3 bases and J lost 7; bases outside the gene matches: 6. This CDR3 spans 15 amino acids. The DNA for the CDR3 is TGCGCCAGCAGCCAGGGGACAGGGGCGAGGAATGAGCAGTTCTTC. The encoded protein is CASSQGTGARNEQFF.

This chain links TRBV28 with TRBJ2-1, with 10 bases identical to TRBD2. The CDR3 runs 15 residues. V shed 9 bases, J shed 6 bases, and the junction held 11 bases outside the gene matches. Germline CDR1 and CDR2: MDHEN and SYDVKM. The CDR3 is CASTFGAGGINEQFF. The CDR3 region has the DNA TGTGCCAGTACCTTTGGAGCGGGAGGGATCAATGAGCAGTTCTTC.

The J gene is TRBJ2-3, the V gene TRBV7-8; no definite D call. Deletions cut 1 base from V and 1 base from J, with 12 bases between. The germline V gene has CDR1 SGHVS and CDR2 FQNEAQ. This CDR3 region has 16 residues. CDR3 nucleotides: TGTGCCAGCAGCTTAGAGTCGCAGCGAGGCACAGATACGCAGTATTTT. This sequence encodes CASSLESQRGTDTQYF.

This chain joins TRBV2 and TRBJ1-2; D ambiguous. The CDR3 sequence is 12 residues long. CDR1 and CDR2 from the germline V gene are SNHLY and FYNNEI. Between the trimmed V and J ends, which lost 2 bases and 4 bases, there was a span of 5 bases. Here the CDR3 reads CASSEPVYGYTF. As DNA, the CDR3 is TGTGCCAGCAGTGAACCAGTCTATGGCTACACCTTC.

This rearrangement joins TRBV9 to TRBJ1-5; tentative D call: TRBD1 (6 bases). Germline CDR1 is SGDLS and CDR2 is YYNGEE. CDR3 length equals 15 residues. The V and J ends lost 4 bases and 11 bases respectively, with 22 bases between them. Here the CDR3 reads CASSPGLGGGGTQHF. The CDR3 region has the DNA TGTGCCAGCAGCCCCGGGCTAGGGGGAGGGGGGACCCAGCATTTT.

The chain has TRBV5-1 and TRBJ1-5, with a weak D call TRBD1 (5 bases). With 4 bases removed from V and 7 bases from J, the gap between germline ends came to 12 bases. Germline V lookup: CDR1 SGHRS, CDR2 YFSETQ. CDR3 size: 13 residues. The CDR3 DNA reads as TGCGCCAGCAGCCATGGGGCGGACCAGCCCCAGCATTTT. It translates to CASSHGADQPQHF.